This T cell receptor (beta chain) was identified during a study of blood T cell repertoires in COVID-19. Germline CDR1 reads SNHLY; CDR2 reads FYNNEI. The V gene end was trimmed by 2 bases and the J gene end by 8 bases; junction bases not matched to a gene: 5. This CDR3 comprises 13 residues. In the authors' methods: The assay estimated nucleated cells by amplifying reference gene primers. Sequencing was performed with immunoSEQ multiplex PCR; in TCRdb, only in-frame clones are kept and a portion is missing. D and trimming come from the DNA, and the V and J calls and clone size come from that table. Of about 240,000 clones listed, approximately 85% are singletons.

The chain carries TRBV2 and TRBJ1-2; 7 bases fit TRBD1. This TCR was recovered from a middle-aged man with COVID-19, enrolled during active disease. What was sequenced was peripheral blood. Here the CDR3 reads CASSEWQGEGYTF. In DNA form, the CDR3 reads TGTGCCAGCAGTGAATGGCAGGGGGAGGGCTACACCTTC.